The T cell receptor (beta chain) described here comes from a study of blood T cells in healthy people across ages (dated by TCRdb to 2014 to 2015). Describing the broader study: In model experiments, template switching captured roughly one uniquely barcoded TCR beta cDNA molecule for every two T cells. To track age-related changes in TCR beta repertoire diversity, the study relied on deep sequencing normalized with unique cDNA molecular identifiers. The donors were split into four age groups: young (average around 15 years), middle-aged (about 40), aged (around 67) and long-lived (82). To avoid experimental bias, donors of different ages were spread randomly across the sequencing lanes. Using the same blood draw, the study looked at two additional independent replicas of 1 million unique cDNA reads for two donors, one aged 18 to 30 and the other aged 80 or older. The paper's findings and limits, for the study overall: Estimates of total diversity based on one million sequenced T cells were regarded as lower bounds and as underestimates. As age increased, observed TCR beta diversity per million T cells dropped in a roughly linear way, and a significant reduction was already evident by age roughly 36. Compared with the aged group, the long-lived group had more naive CD4+ T cells, fewer expanded clones and increased TCR diversity, a pattern suggesting age selection. The CMV infection status of donors was not known, potentially confounding age-related changes in expanded clonotypes. Conclusive comparison of naive and antigen-experienced compartments was prevented by the profiling of bulk unsorted PBMCs. There was a strong correlation between observed TCR beta diversity and the percentage of naive T cells measured by flow cytometry.

The donors were roughly 39 Caucasian individuals from Russia, aged roughly 6 to 90 years, who were systemically healthy. Approximately 10 milliliters of peripheral blood were collected from each donor into EDTA-treated Vacutainer tubes. Ficoll-Paque density-gradient centrifugation was used to isolate PBMCs, with at least 6 million obtained per sample. Trizol reagent was used to extract total RNA from the PBMCs, yielding at least 6 micrograms per sample. The percentages of naive CD45RAhigh/CD27high T cells were determined by flow cytometry on a PBMC aliquot from every donor. Libraries were prepared through 5' RACE. The sequencing machine was an Illumina HiSeq 2500. A second PCR of roughly 6 to 11 cycles was performed with a sample-barcoded 5' primer and a J-beta primer mix. Each TCR beta cDNA molecule received a unique molecular identifier from a template-switch 5' adaptor carrying 12 random nucleotides. At least 2.5 million CDR3-containing paired-end reads were obtained from each sample. First-strand cDNA synthesis was performed from all RNA using the Mint cDNA synthesis kit, with priming by a TRBC-specific oligonucleotide. Following uracil-DNA glycosylase treatment, a first 18-cycle PCR with universal primers M1SS and BC2_uni_R was performed on all cDNA. As for the original processing: Each sample was normalized by randomly selecting 1 million high-quality reads, each carrying a distinct molecular identifier. Instead of being binned into consensus sequences, reads that shared molecular identifiers were thrown out. MiTCR, set to a Q25 quality threshold and the strictest error-elimination algorithm, was used for CDR3 identification, clonotype clustering and error correction. Lower-bound total TCR beta diversity was estimated with a nonparametric unseen species model using Euler transformation. TCRdb ran its own pipeline on the public reads, namely fastp trimming at Q25 and MiXCR clone calling, and kept in-frame beta chains. Records with the same CDR3 protein are collapsed into one entry carrying the most frequent genes and DNA. TCRdb's processing, not the authors', yielded these V and J calls. The sample records approximately 600,000 distinct CDR3 sequences, 58% of which are singletons. The ten largest account for about two fifths of the sample.

With respect to this clonotype: No antigen is known for it. Per-nucleotide qualities are absent, and no much larger clonotype sits a single base away.

The source material was blood. This sequence was found in a man aged 60-69 years in good health.

CDR3 sequence: CASSLDGLAGGEQFF. The DNA reads as follows: TGTGCCAGCAGCTTGGACGGACTAGCGGGAGGCGAGCAGTTCTTC. The rearranged chain carries TRBV7-2 and TRBJ2-1; the central 14 bases match TRBD2. CDR1 SGHTA and CDR2 FQGNSA are derived from the germline V gene. CDR3 length: 15 amino acids, cysteine to phenylalanine. Only the CDR3 region is kept as DNA, spanning 45 bases read in frame from base 1. Relative to germline, V is missing 3 bases and J is missing 10 bases, with 5 bases of the junction outside any gene match. Reference TRBV7-2 and TRBJ2-1 genes cover what lies past the CDR3, so the full variable domain is GAGVSQSPSNKVTEKGKDVELRCDPISGHTALYWYRQSLGQGLEFLIYFQGNSAPDKSGLPSDRFSAERTGGSVSTLTIQRTQQEDSAVYLCASSLDGLAGGEQFFGPGTRLTVL.